These T cell receptor beta chains were read from a single sample in a study of blood T cell repertoires in COVID-19. TCRdb keeps only in-frame clones here, not all; method: immunoSEQ multiplex PCR. The sample holds approximately 150,000 clones, roughly 80% seen once. The sequencing sample was made of peripheral blood. These receptors all come from a woman older than 75 with acute or convalescent COVID-19. Each CDR3 is given with its conserved first and last residue. The order of the fields is clone size, V gene, D gene, J gene, CDR3 DNA, CDR3 protein. D genes are given only for firm matches. Size is omitted from some rows. Given values are once, few, many or a class for expanded clones.

clone_size: -; v_call: TRBV6-2/TRBV6-3; d_call: -; j_call: TRBJ1-6; cdr3_nt: TGTGCCAGCAGTTTTCCACCGGGTCAGGGAAATTCACCCCTCCACTTT; cdr3_aa: CASSFPPGQGNSPLHF
clone_size: once; v_call: TRBV11-2; d_call: -; j_call: TRBJ2-1; cdr3_nt: TGTGCCAGCAGCTTACTGGCCGGGTCCGCGCAGTTCTTC; cdr3_aa: CASSLLAGSAQFF
clone_size: few; v_call: TRBV6-2/TRBV6-3; d_call: -; j_call: TRBJ1-2; cdr3_nt: TGTGCCAGCAGTTCTATCGGGCCAGGGGCGACGGACCGGTATGGCTACACCTTC; cdr3_aa: CASSSIGPGATDRYGYTF
clone_size: -; v_call: TRBV15; d_call: TRBD2; j_call: TRBJ2-2; cdr3_nt: TGTGCCACCAGCAGACCCGGGACTAGCGGGAGTTCATACGGGGAGCTGTTTTTT; cdr3_aa: CATSRPGTSGSSYGELFF
clone_size: -; v_call: TRBV3-1/TRBV3-2; d_call: TRBD2; j_call: TRBJ2-1; cdr3_nt: TGTGCCAGCAGCCAAGAGGTTAGCGGGAAAGATTACTGCAATGAGCAGTTCTTC; cdr3_aa: CASSQEVSGKDYCNEQFF
clone_size: -; v_call: TRBV24-1; d_call: -; j_call: TRBJ2-1; cdr3_nt: TGTGCCACCAGTGATCGGGACACTGGTTCCTACAATGAGCAGTTCTTC; cdr3_aa: CATSDRDTGSYNEQFF
clone_size: -; v_call: TRBV6-2/TRBV6-3; d_call: -; j_call: TRBJ1-6; cdr3_nt: TGTGCCAGCAGTTCCGGACAGCGAAAAGGCTCACCCCTCCACTTT; cdr3_aa: CASSSGQRKGSPLHF
clone_size: -; v_call: TRBV2; d_call: -; j_call: TRBJ1-5; cdr3_nt: TGTGCCGCCTCAGGCCGTTTGAAGGAGCCCCAGCATTTT; cdr3_aa: CAASGRLKEPQHF
clone_size: -; v_call: TRBV19; d_call: -; j_call: TRBJ2-5; cdr3_nt: TGTGCCAGTAGTATGGGGAGCAGAGAGACCCAGTACTTC; cdr3_aa: CASSMGSRETQYF
clone_size: -; v_call: TRBV7-2; d_call: TRBD2; j_call: TRBJ2-1; cdr3_nt: TGTGCCAGCAGCTTAGAGGCCCTAGCGGGATCTCGGAATGAGCAGTTCTTC; cdr3_aa: CASSLEALAGSRNEQFF
clone_size: -; v_call: TRBV6-1; d_call: TRBD1; j_call: TRBJ2-7; cdr3_nt: TGTGCCAGCAACCTGGGACAGGGGCTTTTGTACGAGCAGTACTTC; cdr3_aa: CASNLGQGLLYEQYF
clone_size: -; v_call: TRBV6-2/TRBV6-3; d_call: TRBD1; j_call: TRBJ1-2; cdr3_nt: TGTGCCAGCAGTCTAGGACAGGCAGCTAACTATGGCTACACCTTC; cdr3_aa: CASSLGQAANYGYTF
clone_size: -; v_call: TRBV19; d_call: TRBD1; j_call: TRBJ1-2; cdr3_nt: TGTGCCAGTAGTAACCGGGACAGGGATAAAGGCTACACCTTC; cdr3_aa: CASSNRDRDKGYTF
clone_size: many; v_call: TRBV7-2; d_call: TRBD1; j_call: TRBJ2-5; cdr3_nt: TGTGCCAGCGGACAGGGGGCGAGGGAGACCCAGTACTTC; cdr3_aa: CASGQGARETQYF
clone_size: -; v_call: TRBV9; d_call: TRBD2; j_call: TRBJ2-3; cdr3_nt: TGTGCCAGCAGCGAGGGGCTAGCGGGGCTCACAGATACGCAGTATTTT; cdr3_aa: CASSEGLAGLTDTQYF
clone_size: -; v_call: TRBV20-1; d_call: TRBD1; j_call: TRBJ1-2; cdr3_nt: TGCAGTGCTAGTCAATCGGACAGGGGGTTTAGTGGCTACACCTTC; cdr3_aa: CSASQSDRGFSGYTF
clone_size: -; v_call: TRBV11-3; d_call: TRBD2; j_call: TRBJ2-5; cdr3_nt: TGTGCCAGCAGCGGCCAGACTAGCGGGGGGGCCAGAGAGACCCAGTACTTC; cdr3_aa: CASSGQTSGGARETQYF
clone_size: -; v_call: TRBV4-1; d_call: -; j_call: TRBJ2-3; cdr3_nt: TGCGCCAGCAGCCAGGATAGCGTAACAGATACGCAGTATTTT; cdr3_aa: CASSQDSVTDTQYF
clone_size: -; v_call: TRBV19; d_call: TRBD1; j_call: TRBJ1-4; cdr3_nt: TGTGCCAGTAGTATTCGGGACAGGGGGAATGAAAAACTGTTTTTT; cdr3_aa: CASSIRDRGNEKLFF
clone_size: -; v_call: TRBV30; d_call: -; j_call: TRBJ2-1; cdr3_nt: TGTGCCTGGAGTGTGCTAGCGACCTACAATGAGCAGTTCTTC; cdr3_aa: CAWSVLATYNEQFF
clone_size: -; v_call: TRBV6-6; d_call: -; j_call: TRBJ1-2; cdr3_nt: TGTGCCAGCAGAACGCGGGGGCACTATGGCTACACCTTC; cdr3_aa: CASRTRGHYGYTF
clone_size: -; v_call: TRBV24-1; d_call: TRBD1; j_call: TRBJ2-5; cdr3_nt: TGTGCCACCAGTGACCTGACAGGGGCGCAAGAGACCCAGTACTTC; cdr3_aa: CATSDLTGAQETQYF
clone_size: -; v_call: TRBV19; d_call: -; j_call: TRBJ2-3; cdr3_nt: TGTGCCAGTAGTGCCAGGGGAACAGATACGCAGTATTTT; cdr3_aa: CASSARGTDTQYF
clone_size: -; v_call: TRBV7-3; d_call: -; j_call: TRBJ2-2; cdr3_nt: TGTGCCAGCAGCTTAACGAATAGCCCGAACACCGGGGAGCTGTTTTTT; cdr3_aa: CASSLTNSPNTGELFF
clone_size: -; v_call: TRBV24-1; d_call: -; j_call: TRBJ1-3; cdr3_nt: TGTGCCACCAGTTCTGGGTTAGGGAGCTCTGGAAACACCATATATTTT; cdr3_aa: CATSSGLGSSGNTIYF
clone_size: -; v_call: TRBV28; d_call: TRBD1; j_call: TRBJ1-5; cdr3_nt: TGTGCCAGCAGCCGGACAGGGGTCAACAATCAGCCCCAGCATTTT; cdr3_aa: CASSRTGVNNQPQHF
clone_size: few; v_call: TRBV5-1; d_call: TRBD1; j_call: TRBJ1-1; cdr3_nt: TGCGCCAGCAGCCCAAGGGAAGGGACAGGGAATGCTTTCTTT; cdr3_aa: CASSPREGTGNAFF
clone_size: -; v_call: TRBV7-9; d_call: -; j_call: TRBJ2-1; cdr3_nt: TGTGCCAGCAGCTTTCGTGGTAGCGGAAACTACAATGAGCAGTTCTTC; cdr3_aa: CASSFRGSGNYNEQFF
clone_size: -; v_call: TRBV30; d_call: TRBD1; j_call: TRBJ1-2; cdr3_nt: TGTGCCTGGAGTGTATCTGGACAGGGTGTCAGCTACACCTTC; cdr3_aa: CAWSVSGQGVSYTF
clone_size: -; v_call: TRBV30; d_call: -; j_call: TRBJ1-3; cdr3_nt: TGTGCCTGGAAAAAACAGGGAAACACCATATATTTT; cdr3_aa: CAWKKQGNTIYF
clone_size: once; v_call: TRBV18; d_call: -; j_call: TRBJ2-3; cdr3_nt: TGTGCCAGCTCCTACATTGAGGAAGATACGCAGTATTTT; cdr3_aa: CASSYIEEDTQYF
clone_size: -; v_call: TRBV6-5; d_call: TRBD2; j_call: TRBJ2-5; cdr3_nt: TGTGCCAGCATCTCCGGGCCGGGGGGGGAGACCCAGTACTTC; cdr3_aa: CASISGPGGETQYF
clone_size: -; v_call: TRBV10-3; d_call: -; j_call: TRBJ2-1; cdr3_nt: TGTGCCATCAGTGAGTCGGAGGGAGTCAACAATGAGCAGTTCTTC; cdr3_aa: CAISESEGVNNEQFF
clone_size: -; v_call: TRBV5-4; d_call: TRBD1; j_call: TRBJ2-7; cdr3_nt: TGTGCCAGCAGCCAGGCCAGGGACAGAACATCCTACGAGCAGTACTTC; cdr3_aa: CASSQARDRTSYEQYF
clone_size: -; v_call: TRBV6-8; d_call: -; j_call: TRBJ2-7; cdr3_nt: TGTGCCAGCAGTTACCGGGACATCTCCTACGAGCAGTACTTC; cdr3_aa: CASSYRDISYEQYF
clone_size: once; v_call: TRBV13; d_call: TRBD1; j_call: TRBJ2-7; cdr3_nt: TGTGCCAGCAGCTTAGCAGGGGGCCAGTTATACGAGCAGTACTTC; cdr3_aa: CASSLAGGQLYEQYF
clone_size: once; v_call: TRBV4-3; d_call: TRBD1; j_call: TRBJ2-7; cdr3_nt: TGCGCCAGCAGCCAAGGACAGGGGGACTACGAGCAGTACTTC; cdr3_aa: CASSQGQGDYEQYF
clone_size: -; v_call: TRBV11-2; d_call: -; j_call: TRBJ1-2; cdr3_nt: TGTGCCAGCAGCTTAGAGGGTGCCGGCAGCAGGTATGGCTACACCTTC; cdr3_aa: CASSLEGAGSRYGYTF
clone_size: -; v_call: TRBV7-2; d_call: TRBD2; j_call: TRBJ2-5; cdr3_nt: TGTGCCAGCAGCCCAGCTAGCGGGAGGGGGGAGACCCAGTACTTC; cdr3_aa: CASSPASGRGETQYF
clone_size: -; v_call: TRBV27; d_call: -; j_call: TRBJ2-5; cdr3_nt: TGTGCCAGCAGTTTTAGCGGACAAGAGACCCAGTACTTC; cdr3_aa: CASSFSGQETQYF
clone_size: -; v_call: TRBV9; d_call: TRBD1; j_call: TRBJ1-2; cdr3_nt: TGTGCCAGCAGCCCCGGACAGGGTTTGGACTATGGCTACACCTTC; cdr3_aa: CASSPGQGLDYGYTF
clone_size: -; v_call: TRBV30; d_call: -; j_call: TRBJ2-1; cdr3_nt: TGTGCCTGGAATTCAGCGCGGGGTGAGCAGTTCTTC; cdr3_aa: CAWNSARGEQFF
clone_size: -; v_call: TRBV10-3; d_call: -; j_call: TRBJ1-5; cdr3_nt: TGTGCCATCAGTGATAAGGTCGGGTTCCAGCCCCAGCATTTT; cdr3_aa: CAISDKVGFQPQHF
clone_size: -; v_call: TRBV7-2; d_call: -; j_call: TRBJ1-5; cdr3_nt: TGTGCCAGCAGCCAAGGGGCCAGTTCAATCAGCCCCCAGCATTTT; cdr3_aa: CASSQGASSISPQHF
clone_size: few; v_call: TRBV6-5; d_call: TRBD1; j_call: TRBJ1-6; cdr3_nt: TGTGCCAGCAGCAAGACAGGGTCACCCCTCCACTTT; cdr3_aa: CASSKTGSPLHF
clone_size: -; v_call: TRBV5-1; d_call: -; j_call: TRBJ1-6; cdr3_nt: TGCGCCAGCAGCTTGGCCGGGGTCAAGGTTTCACCCCTCCACTTT; cdr3_aa: CASSLAGVKVSPLHF
clone_size: -; v_call: TRBV3-1/TRBV3-2; d_call: -; j_call: TRBJ1-6; cdr3_nt: TGTGCCAGCAGCCAAGGCACACCCTCGGGGAATTCACCCCTCCACTTT; cdr3_aa: CASSQGTPSGNSPLHF
clone_size: -; v_call: TRBV5-1; d_call: -; j_call: TRBJ2-2; cdr3_nt: TGCGCCAGCAGCTCAAACACCGGGGAGCTGTTTTTT; cdr3_aa: CASSSNTGELFF
clone_size: -; v_call: TRBV10-3; d_call: TRBD1; j_call: TRBJ2-7; cdr3_nt: TGTGCCATCAGTGAGATGGCAGGGGGCTCCCACGAGCAGTACTTC; cdr3_aa: CAISEMAGGSHEQYF
clone_size: -; v_call: TRBV6-2/TRBV6-3; d_call: TRBD1; j_call: TRBJ2-7; cdr3_nt: TGTGCCAGCAGTTTCCGGACAGGGGGACAGTCCTACGAGCAGTACTTC; cdr3_aa: CASSFRTGGQSYEQYF
clone_size: -; v_call: TRBV7-2; d_call: -; j_call: TRBJ1-1; cdr3_nt: TGTGCCAGCAGTCCTCCGGGGGTAATGAACACTGAAGCTTTCTTT; cdr3_aa: CASSPPGVMNTEAFF
clone_size: few; v_call: TRBV24-1; d_call: -; j_call: TRBJ2-7; cdr3_nt: TGTGCCACCAGTGATTTGGGGGGGTCACTCCTATCCGGCTACGAGCAGTACTTC; cdr3_aa: CATSDLGGSLLSGYEQYF
clone_size: -; v_call: TRBV7-9; d_call: -; j_call: TRBJ1-2; cdr3_nt: TGTGCCAGCAGCTTTCAGGGTAACTATGGCTACACCTTC; cdr3_aa: CASSFQGNYGYTF
clone_size: -; v_call: TRBV4-2; d_call: -; j_call: TRBJ2-5; cdr3_nt: TGTGCCAGCAGCCAAGATCAGTATAGCTGGGAGACCCAGTACTTC; cdr3_aa: CASSQDQYSWETQYF
clone_size: -; v_call: TRBV28; d_call: -; j_call: TRBJ1-4; cdr3_nt: TGTGCCAGCAGTCCTAGGAACCCGGGGAATGAAAAACTGTTTTTT; cdr3_aa: CASSPRNPGNEKLFF
clone_size: -; v_call: TRBV7-2; d_call: TRBD2; j_call: TRBJ2-3; cdr3_nt: TGTGCCAGCAGCTTAACGGGGGGGGCCAACACAGATACGCAGTATTTT; cdr3_aa: CASSLTGGANTDTQYF
clone_size: -; v_call: TRBV7-2; d_call: -; j_call: TRBJ2-7; cdr3_nt: TGTGCCAGCAGCTTAGACACAGGGTCATACGAGCAGTACTTC; cdr3_aa: CASSLDTGSYEQYF
clone_size: few; v_call: TRBV28; d_call: -; j_call: TRBJ2-2; cdr3_nt: TGTGCCAGCAGCCCAGGGTACGCGGACACCGGGGAGCTGTTTTTT; cdr3_aa: CASSPGYADTGELFF
clone_size: once; v_call: TRBV7-2; d_call: -; j_call: TRBJ1-4; cdr3_nt: TGTGCCAGCACTGCTCAGGGCACTAATGAAAAACTGTTTTTT; cdr3_aa: CASTAQGTNEKLFF
clone_size: -; v_call: TRBV19; d_call: -; j_call: TRBJ2-2; cdr3_nt: TGTGCCAGTAGAAGAGGACAGAACACCGGGGAGCTGTTTTTT; cdr3_aa: CASRRGQNTGELFF